This T cell receptor (beta chain) was sequenced in a study of identical twins. The sample holds a few counts of this clonotype. Its antigen is still unknown. Via MiXCR, TCRdb re-called the 5' RACE reads, giving one row per CDR3 protein. The sample shows approximately 260,000 distinct CDR3 sequences, about 8.3% of them seen only once. The CDR3 extends over 15 amino acids. The V gene end was trimmed by 3 bases and the J gene end by 7 bases; junction bases not matched to a gene: 8. Germline V CDR1 and CDR2: SGDLS, YYNGEE. General observations from the study: Invariant MAIT and iNKT cells could partly confound zero-insertion analyses. Out-of-frame alpha sequences common to twins exhibited a surplus of low generation probability.

These records were also assigned to another study, of yellow fever vaccine responses in identical twins.

What was sequenced was CD8+ T cells sorted from blood. The sequence was collected from a woman aged 18-29 years in good health. The chain has TRBV9 and TRBJ2-7, with TRBD1 matching over 12 bases. In DNA form, the CDR3 reads TGTGCCAGCAGCGCCCAGGGACAGGGGGCTGGAGAGCAGTACTTC. This codes for CASSAQGQGAGEQYF. Filled out from reference TRBV9 and TRBJ2-7, the complete variable domain reads DSGVTQTPKHLITATGQRVTLRCSPRSGDLSVYWYQQSLDQGLQFLIQYYNGEERAKGNILERFSAQQFPDLHSELNLSSLELGDSALYFCASSAQGQGAGEQYFGPGTRLTVT.